This passage covers 11 T cell receptor beta chains from one sample sequenced in a study of blood T cell repertoires in COVID-19. TCRdb's copy holds only in-frame clones and misses some; the assay was immunoSEQ multiplex PCR. The sample has about 150,000 clones, under 90% seen once; the top ten hold over 9.5%. Sample: peripheral blood. The receptors here all came from an elderly woman with active or convalescent COVID-19.

This chain links TRBV7-9 with TRBJ2-2, with TRBD1 identical over 11 bases. Germline CDR1 SEHNR, CDR2 FQNEAQ (reference sequence). CDR3 length: 17 amino acids. Germline trimming cut 5 bases from V and 3 bases from J; bases unmatched to any gene: 8. The CDR3 here is CASSLGTGGRDTGELFF. CDR3 coding DNA: TGTGCCAGCAGCCTCGGGACAGGGGGACGCGACACCGGGGAGCTGTTTTTT. Full variable domain (missing parts from reference TRBV7-9 and TRBJ2-2): DTGVSQNPRHKITKRGQNVTFRCDPISEHNRLYWYRQTLGQGPEFLTYFQNEAQLEKSRLLSDRFSAERPKGSFSTLEIQRTEQGDSAMYLCASSLGTGGRDTGELFFGEGSRLTVL.

The chain uses TRBV19 and TRBJ1-2; D gene ambiguous. The CDR3 has 13 residues. Germline V gene sequence: CDR1 LNHDA, CDR2 SQIVND (reference sequence). V was pared by 1 base and J by 7 bases, with 10 bases between. CDR3: CASSIAHRSGYTF. DNA of the CDR3: TGTGCCAGTAGTATAGCCCATCGGAGTGGCTACACCTTC.

The rearrangement joins TRBV19 to TRBJ2-2; 7 positions agree with TRBD1. CDR1 is LNHDA and CDR2 is SQIVND in the germline V gene (reference sequence). This CDR3 region has 15 residues. After removal of 7 bases from V and 4 bases from J, the junction contained 9 bases not matched to a gene. The DNA for the CDR3 is TGTGCCAGTATGAGGACAGGCTTGGTCACCGGGGAGCTGTTTTTT. The encoded protein is CASMRTGLVTGELFF.

CDR3 residues: CASSEGAGNEKLFF. CDR3 sequence (DNA): TGTGCCAGCAGTGAGGGGGCTGGTAATGAAAAACTGTTTTTT. This chain connects TRBV2 to TRBJ1-4; tentative D call: TRBD1 (6 bases). The CDR3 covers 14 residues. Germline V lookup: CDR1 SNHLY, CDR2 FYNNEI. Deletions cut 3 bases from V and 4 bases from J, with 9 bases between.

V gene TRBV5-8 combines with J gene TRBJ2-5, with no clear D. Trimming took off 1 base at V and 6 bases at J, with 10 bases between the two ends. Germline V lookup: CDR1 SGHTS, CDR2 YDEGEE. This CDR3 is 13 amino acids long. Here the CDR3 reads CASSLPPAKTQYF. CDR3 coding DNA: TGTGCCAGCAGCTTGCCCCCCGCTAAGACCCAGTACTTC. The whole variable domain, remainder taken from reference TRBV5-8 and TRBJ2-5, is EAGVTQSPTHLIKTRGQQATLRCSPISGHTSVYWYQQALGLGLQFLLWYDEGEERNRGNFPPRFSGRQFPNYSSELNVNALELEDSALYLCASSLPPAKTQYFGPGTRLLVL.

This clone has just a few counts. J is TRBJ1-2 and V is TRBV15; the D gene is possibly TRBD1 (5 bases). This CDR3 region has 13 residues. The germline gives CDR1 LNHNV, CDR2 YYDKDF (reference sequence). Trimming left V 6 bases short and J 8 bases short, with 16 bases between. The CDR3 reads CATSQGPSPGYTF. CDR3 coding DNA: TGTGCCACCAGTCAGGGCCCAAGCCCGGGCTACACCTTC. Full variable domain (outside the CDR3, taken from reference TRBV15 and TRBJ1-2): DAMVIQNPRYQVTQFGKPVTLSCSQTLNHNVMYWYQQKSSQAPKLLFHYYDKDFNNEADTPDNFQSRRPNTSFCFLDIRSPGLGDTAMYLCATSQGPSPGYTFGSGTRLTVV.

CDR3 bases: TGCGCCAGCAGCTTAGGGACTAGCGGGAGGTCGGCGGAGACCCAGTACTTC. This codes for CASSLGTSGRSAETQYF. The gene calls are TRBV5-1 and TRBJ2-5, with 15 bases matching TRBD2. With V trimmed by 2 bases and J by 5 bases, 7 bases remained unmatched. This CDR3 spans 17 amino acids. Germline values: CDR1 SGHRS, CDR2 YFSETQ. Variable domain in full (rest from reference TRBV5-1 and TRBJ2-5): KAGVTQTPRYLIKTRGQQVTLSCSPISGHRSVSWYQQTPGQGLQFLFEYFSETQRNKGNFPGRFSGRQFSNSRSEMNVSTLELGDSALYLCASSLGTSGRSAETQYFGPGTRLLVL.

The sample holds a few counts of this clone. The rearrangement links TRBV19 to TRBJ2-7, with D possibly being TRBD2 (5 bases). The CDR3 length is 13 residues. The V gene's germline CDR1 is LNHDA and CDR2 SQIVND (reference sequence). Trimming took off 4 bases at V and 3 bases at J, with 10 bases between the two ends. CDR3 protein: CASSRAEDYEQYF. In nucleotides, the CDR3 is TGTGCCAGTAGTAGAGCGGAGGACTACGAGCAGTACTTC. Complete variable domain (other parts from reference TRBV19 and TRBJ2-7): DGGITQSPKYLFRKEGQNVTLSCEQNLNHDAMYWYRQDPGQGLRLIYYSQIVNDFQKGDIAEGYSVSREKKESFPLTVTSAQKNPTAFYLCASSRAEDYEQYFGPGTRLTVT.

The rearrangement links TRBV2 to TRBJ2-6; TRBD1 matches 9 bases. The germline gives CDR1 SNHLY, CDR2 FYNNEI. Trimming took 8 bases from V and 3 from J; bases not matched to a gene: 14. The CDR3 loop spans 18 amino acids. The CDR3 region has the DNA TGTGCCAGCGATCGACGCGGGACAGGGACGGATGGGGCCAACGTCCTGACTTTC. Its protein is CASDRRGTGTDGANVLTF. Complete variable domain (other parts from reference TRBV2 and TRBJ2-6): EPEVTQTPSHQVTQMGQEVILRCVPISNHLYFYWYRQILGQKVEFLVSFYNNEISEKSEIFDDQFSVERPDGSNFTLKIRSTKLEDSAMYFCASDRRGTGTDGANVLTFGAGSRLTVL.

The genes are TRBV18 and TRBJ1-5; D possibly corresponds to TRBD1 (5 bases). The germline gives CDR1 KGHSH, CDR2 LQKENI. V dropped 2 bases and J dropped 6 bases, with 8 bases sitting between them. This CDR3 has 13 residues. For the CDR3, the DNA is TGTGCCAGCTCACCAGATAGGGGTCAGCCCCAGCATTTT. As protein: CASSPDRGQPQHF. Full variable domain (rest looked up from reference TRBV18 and TRBJ1-5): NAGVMQNPRHLVRRRGQEARLRCSPMKGHSHVYWYRQLPEEGLKFMVYLQKENIIDESGMPKERFSAEFPKEGPSILRIQQVVRGDSAAYFCASSPDRGQPQHFGDGTRLSIL.

The J gene is TRBJ2-2, the V gene TRBV24-1, with 8 bases that match TRBD2. With V trimmed by 3 bases and J by 1 base, 9 bases remained unmatched. The CDR3 spans 18 residues. Per the germline V gene, CDR1 is KGHDR and CDR2 is SFDVKD. CDR3 DNA: TGTGCCACCAGTGATCTCGGCGGGAGGCCAGAGAACACCGGGGAGCTGTTTTTT. Translation gives CATSDLGGRPENTGELFF.